This record covers a single T cell receptor beta chain. No antigen is known for it. The data were taken from a study of cytomegalovirus exposure and HLA in healthy donors. It was with 60 Vbeta and 13 Jbeta primers that the PCR ran. Original handling: An analysis that came later counted 80 million or so unique TCR beta chains, approximately 12 million shared. This table comes from immunoSEQ multiplex PCR, and its TCRdb copy is limited to in-frame clones, with some not included. V and J calls and clone size are as listed in that table; D and trimming were resolved from the DNA. The repertoire holds about 120,000 clones, nearly 80% seen once, with 3% to 4% in the top ten. Points from the study as a whole: A reported reduction in N-insertions relative to the approximately 600-donor mean was seen in an Asian-associated ancestry cluster in a later analysis. The classifier was said to identify cytomegalovirus status with high specificity and sensitivity. Through in vitro validation, a few CMV-associated chains were shown to be specific for CMV antigens.

CDR1 LNHDA and CDR2 SQIVND come from the germline V gene (reference sequence). This CDR3 has 13 residues. V was shortened by 7 bases and J by 0 bases, with 10 bases between the two germline ends. This clonotype originated in a woman between 25 and 40 years old in good health and CMV-seropositive. Sequencing input: PBMCs. The rearrangement joins TRBV19 to TRBJ2-7, with D possibly TRBD1 on 6 matching bases. This chain's CDR3 is CASTPTGSYEQYF. CDR3 DNA: TGTGCCAGTACCCCGACAGGCTCCTACGAGCAGTACTTC.